This TCR beta chain was recovered during a study of cytomegalovirus exposure and HLA in healthy donors. Study-level findings and limits: The study designated 150 to 200 TCR beta chains cytomegalovirus-associated. The study found most TCR sequences rare, yet found some public TCRs in many donors.

A note on this clone: The antigen remains unidentified.

V was pared by 3 bases and J by 5 bases, with 19 bases between. Germline V CDR1 and CDR2: MNHEY, SMNVEV (reference sequence). The CDR3 spans 16 residues. The assay was immunoSEQ multiplex PCR, and TCRdb's table has in-frame clones only and misses some. The table includes some 170,000 clones, 85% to 90% detected once. Sequenced material: PBMCs. The receptor was isolated from a woman aged 25 to 39 in good health and CMV-seronegative. The rearrangement uses TRBV27 and TRBJ2-5; D not resolved. Here the CDR3 reads CASSFQPPNTGETQYF. Here the CDR3 DNA reads TGTGCCAGCAGTTTCCAACCCCCTAACACCGGGGAGACCCAGTACTTC.